This is a list of T cell receptor beta chains from one sample in a study of cytomegalovirus exposure and HLA in healthy donors. This table comes from immunoSEQ multiplex PCR, and its TCRdb copy is limited to in-frame clones, with some not included. There are about 78,000 clones in the sample; about four fifths occur only once, and roughly 2.3% lies in the top ten. Sequencing was done on a sample of PBMCs. The receptors come from a woman in her forties or fifties in good health and CMV-seronegative. The conserved cysteine and the conserved F or W are not part of the CDR3 here. D genes are given only for firm matches. Clone size is shown for a subset of rows, as once, few, many or a class of expanded clone.

- TRBV15 TRBD1 ATSRDRGPNSGNTIY
- TRBV5-4 - ASRPSPKGGTDTQY
- TRBV5-1 - ASSLALGGATYEQY
- TRBV19 - ASSTGYTGELF
- TRBV28 - ASSFRPTYGYT
few TRBV19 TRBD1 ASSSDRGGTDYGYT
- TRBV13 TRBD1 ASSWRGQGGNQPQH
- TRBV5-1 - ASSLAIQANTEAF
- TRBV7-9 TRBD2 ASSLAPGGFGDTQY
- TRBV2 - ASSVLQGRRTEAF
- TRBV14 - ASSQDPSPGARGEKLF
- TRBV13 - ASSLDLGSGGYT
- TRBV6-1 TRBD1 ASSELTGYSNQPQH
- TRBV4-1 - ASSQGVTERNTEAF
- TRBV5-1 - ASTRARGRAYGYT
- TRBV28 - ASSSGSPYEQY
- TRBV11-2 TRBD2 ASALAVYEDTQY
- TRBV29-1 - SVLPQERGGPPDEAF
few TRBV10-3 - AISSDRPDQPQH
few TRBV5-6 TRBD1 ASTGQGSSLDFMNTEAF
- TRBV5-1 - ASSPYRDKLRTEAF
- TRBV7-3 TRBD1 ASSLGQGLLLDTQY
- TRBV28 TRBD1 ASSLWTGPLQETQY
- TRBV7-8 - ASSPPPGSGNYGYT
- TRBV5-1 TRBD2 ASRRTSINPDTQY
- TRBV7-9 - ASSLVGGIDSPLH
- TRBV29-1 - SVEGAGTDTQY
- TRBV6-1 TRBD1 ASSGRDRGLEESNQPQH
- TRBV14 - ASSRIDSYEQY
- TRBV9 TRBD2 ASSVRGRVGTDTQY
- TRBV15 - ATSRDGLLGALPNTGELF
- TRBV5-6 - ASSLARKLNTEAF
- TRBV29-1 - SVGQGNTEAF
- TRBV10-3 - AIRDDGGGTEAF
- TRBV7-3 TRBD2 ASSLLAGSYEQY
- TRBV4-1 TRBD1 ASSLTGGAFDEQF
- TRBV9 - ASSVDTGHQETQY
- TRBV10-2 TRBD1 ASSAGVWTGAYEQY
- TRBV27 TRBD1 ASSAIDRESQY
- TRBV10-1 - ASSGSGTDTQY
- TRBV7-2 - ASSLARGGNTEAF
- TRBV14 TRBD2 ASSQGRTSGHMGNEQF
- TRBV11-2 - ASAPGGRETQY
- TRBV5-6 - ASTLKGAIEQY
- TRBV28 - ASRQGLQPQH
- TRBV19 - ASRQSFYGYT
- TRBV28 - ASRDLAYEQY
- TRBV27 TRBD2 ASRNSFGTSGGHEQY
- TRBV2 TRBD1 ASREKGAIGANVLT
- TRBV7-8 - ASSLEGISYNSPLH
once TRBV5-1 - ASSLLQGGYA
- TRBV6-5 - ASSRQETQY
- TRBV7-8 TRBD1 ASSPTGGLGETQY
once TRBV28 - ASSPNKQRGETQY
- TRBV6-5 TRBD1 ASSRTGSTDTQY